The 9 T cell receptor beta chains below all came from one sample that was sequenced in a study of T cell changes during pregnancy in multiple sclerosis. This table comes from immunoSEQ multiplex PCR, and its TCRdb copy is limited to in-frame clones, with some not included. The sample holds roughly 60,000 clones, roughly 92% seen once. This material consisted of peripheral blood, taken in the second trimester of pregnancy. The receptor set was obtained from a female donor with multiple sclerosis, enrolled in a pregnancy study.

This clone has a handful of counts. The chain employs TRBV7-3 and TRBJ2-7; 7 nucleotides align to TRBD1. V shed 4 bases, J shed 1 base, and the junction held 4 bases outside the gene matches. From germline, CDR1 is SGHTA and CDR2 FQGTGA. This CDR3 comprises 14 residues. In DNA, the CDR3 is TGTGCCAGCAGCTCGACAGGGATTTCCTACGAGCAGTACTTC. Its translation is CASSSTGISYEQYF.

As DNA, the CDR3 is TGCGCCAGCAGCCAAGGGAGCCTTTCAACTGGGGAGCTGTTTTTT. Translated, it gives CASSQGSLSTGELFF. This chain uses TRBV4-1 with TRBJ2-2, with no clear D. Trimming left V 1 base short and J 8 bases short, with 14 bases between. CDR3 length equals 15 residues. CDR1 MGHRA and CDR2 YSYEKL come from the germline V gene.

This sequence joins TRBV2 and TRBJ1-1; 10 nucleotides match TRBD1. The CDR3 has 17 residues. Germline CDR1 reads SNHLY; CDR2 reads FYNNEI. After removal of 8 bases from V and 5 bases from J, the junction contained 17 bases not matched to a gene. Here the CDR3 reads CASRPGLGTGEGTEAFF. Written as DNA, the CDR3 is TGTGCCAGCCGACCTGGGTTGGGGACAGGGGAAGGAACTGAAGCTTTCTTT.

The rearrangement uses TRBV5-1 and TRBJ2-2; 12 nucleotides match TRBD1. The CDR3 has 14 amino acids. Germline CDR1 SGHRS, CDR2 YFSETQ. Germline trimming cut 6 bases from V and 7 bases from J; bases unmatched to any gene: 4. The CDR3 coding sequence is TGCGCCAGCACCCGGGACAGGGGGCTCGGGGAGCTGTTTTTT. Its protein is CASTRDRGLGELFF.

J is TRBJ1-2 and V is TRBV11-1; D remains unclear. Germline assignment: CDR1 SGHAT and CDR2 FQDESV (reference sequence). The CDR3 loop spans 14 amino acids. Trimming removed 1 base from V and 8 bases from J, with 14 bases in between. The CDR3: CASSLDGSGLGYTF. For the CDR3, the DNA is TGTGCCAGCAGCTTAGACGGTTCCGGGTTGGGCTACACCTTC.

DNA of the CDR3: TGTGCCAGCAGCTTAGATGTAAGCGGATATGGCTACACCTTC. Amino acids: CASSLDVSGYGYTF. The chain couples TRBV7-3 to TRBJ1-2; D remains unclear. This CDR3 has 14 residues. The V and J ends lost 2 bases and 5 bases respectively, with 12 bases between them. The germline gives CDR1 SGHTA, CDR2 FQGTGA.

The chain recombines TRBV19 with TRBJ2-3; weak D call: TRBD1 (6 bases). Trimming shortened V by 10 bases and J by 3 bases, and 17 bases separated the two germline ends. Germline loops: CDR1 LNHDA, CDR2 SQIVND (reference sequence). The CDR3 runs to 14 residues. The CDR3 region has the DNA TGTGCCACTACCGGAGGTAGGGGGACAGATACGCAGTATTTT. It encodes CATTGGRGTDTQYF. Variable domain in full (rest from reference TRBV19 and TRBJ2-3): DGGITQSPKYLFRKEGQNVTLSCEQNLNHDAMYWYRQDPGQGLRLIYYSQIVNDFQKGDIAEGYSVSREKKESFPLTVTSAQKNPTAFYLCATTGGRGTDTQYFGPGTRLTVL.

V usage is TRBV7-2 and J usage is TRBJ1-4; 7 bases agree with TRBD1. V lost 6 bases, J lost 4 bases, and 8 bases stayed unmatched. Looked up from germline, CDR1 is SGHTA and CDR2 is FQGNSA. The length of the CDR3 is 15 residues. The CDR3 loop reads CASSSGQTYNEKLFF. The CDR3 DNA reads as TGTGCCAGCAGTTCGGGACAGACCTATAATGAAAAACTGTTTTTT.

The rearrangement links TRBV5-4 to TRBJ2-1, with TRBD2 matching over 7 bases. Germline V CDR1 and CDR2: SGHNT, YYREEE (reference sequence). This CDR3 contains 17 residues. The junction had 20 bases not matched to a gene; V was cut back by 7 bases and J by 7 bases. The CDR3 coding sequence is TGTGCCAGCTTTCCTTTATCTACTAGCGCCCGGTTGAATGAGCAGTTCTTC. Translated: CASFPLSTSARLNEQFF.